This is a list of T cell receptor beta chains from one sample in a study of molecular identifiers for immune sequencing clone quantification. TCRdb re-derived calls from the PCR reads in MiXCR, one entry per CDR3 protein. The sample includes hundreds of thousands of distinct CDR3 sequences, about a fifth seen only once; the top ten take under 0.95%. What was sequenced was naive CD8+ T cells from blood, with Jurkat cell RNA spiked in. The receptors were gathered from a human donor in good health. Some libraries in this study had Jurkat cell RNA spiked in. CDR3s include the opening cysteine and the closing phenylalanine or tryptophan.

v_gene	CDR3aa
TRBV6-6	CASSYSMYNEQFF
TRBV30	CAWSGGQGLFNEQFF
TRBV29-1	CSVSGQGGTQYF
TRBV28	CASSGGTGELFF
TRBV4-3	CAGSQVRTQSSYNEQFF
TRBV7-9	CASRSPDRGLQETQYF
TRBV20-1	CSAWGLDVGNQPQHF
TRBV5-1	CASSLTGPYEQYF
TRBV4-1	CASSQGGVGAGELFF
TRBV28	CASSFPGYSNQPQHF
TRBV10-3	CAIRASGEANTGELFF
TRBV4-3	CASSQVEQGTDAQYF